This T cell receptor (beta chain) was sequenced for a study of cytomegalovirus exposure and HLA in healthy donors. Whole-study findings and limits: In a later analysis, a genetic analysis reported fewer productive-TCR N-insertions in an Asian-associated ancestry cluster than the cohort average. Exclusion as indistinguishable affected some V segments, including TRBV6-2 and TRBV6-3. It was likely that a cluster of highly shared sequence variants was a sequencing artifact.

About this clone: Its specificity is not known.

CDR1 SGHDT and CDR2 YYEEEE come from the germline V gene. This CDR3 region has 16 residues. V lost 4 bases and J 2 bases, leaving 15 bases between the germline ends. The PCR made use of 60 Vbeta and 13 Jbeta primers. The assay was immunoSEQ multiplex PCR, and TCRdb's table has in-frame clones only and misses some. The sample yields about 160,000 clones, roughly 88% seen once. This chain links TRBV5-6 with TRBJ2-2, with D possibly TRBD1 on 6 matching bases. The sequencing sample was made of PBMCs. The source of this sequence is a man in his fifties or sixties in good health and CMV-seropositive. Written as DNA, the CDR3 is TGTGCCAGCAGCCCCGAGGGGACAAGTAACACCGGGGAGCTGTTTTTT. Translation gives CASSPEGTSNTGELFF.